The sequence of this TCR beta chain was determined in a study of T cells in Graves' hyperthyroidism and ophthalmopathy. Amplified regions were TCR beta CDR3 sequences from RNA transcripts. In the first-round RT-PCR of the TCR CDR3, the HTBI primer set was used. TCRdb re-called the multiplex PCR reads through MiXCR, storing one row per CDR3 protein. The sample has about 600,000 distinct CDR3 sequences; around 13% are singletons. The V segment lost 2 bases and the J segment 4 bases; nucleotides outside the gene matches: 4. The CDR3 has 14 residues. The germline gives CDR1 MNHGY, CDR2 SVAAGI. The chain recombines TRBV6-9 with TRBJ1-2; 7 nucleotides match TRBD1. The sequenced material came from blood. This receptor was taken from a woman between 45 and 65 years old with Graves' ophthalmopathy. DNA for the CDR3: TGTGCCAGCAGTTATCGGGACAGACCCTATGGCTACACCTTC. Its translation is CASSYRDRPYGYTF.